What follows is one T cell receptor beta chain and its context. The data belong to a study of PD-1 blockade in mismatch repair-deficient tumors. V was pared by 1 base and J by 5 bases, with 9 bases between. This CDR3 contains 13 residues. Germline CDR1 is SGHTA and CDR2 is FQGNSA. Here immunoSEQ multiplex PCR was the method, and the copy in TCRdb shows in-frame clones only, minus some. The sample contains 120,000 or so clones, more than 85% of which appear only once. The chain recombines TRBV7-2 with TRBJ2-7; D uncertain. The clonotype originates from an adult with mismatch repair-deficient cancer. The starting material was peripheral blood, obtained 44 weeks after starting pembrolizumab. The CDR3 region is CASSLVGSNEQYF. The CDR3 DNA follows: TGTGCCAGCAGCTTAGTTGGTAGTAACGAGCAGTACTTC.